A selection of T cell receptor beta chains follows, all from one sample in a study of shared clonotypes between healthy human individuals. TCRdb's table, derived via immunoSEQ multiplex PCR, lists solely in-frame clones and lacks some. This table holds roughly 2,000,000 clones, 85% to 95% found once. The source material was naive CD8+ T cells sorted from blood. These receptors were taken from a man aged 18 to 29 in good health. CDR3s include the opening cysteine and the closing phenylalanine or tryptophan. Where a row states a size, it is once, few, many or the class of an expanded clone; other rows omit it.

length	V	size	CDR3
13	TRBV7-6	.	CASSLGFGYEQYF
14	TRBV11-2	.	CASSLVANQETQYF
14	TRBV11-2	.	CASSLGGAPYEQYF
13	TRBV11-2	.	CASSSGISYEQYF
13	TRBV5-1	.	CASSWDSSGGYTF
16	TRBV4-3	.	CASSPLTSYGADTQYF
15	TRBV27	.	CASNPGPGSNSPLHF
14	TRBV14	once	CASSQALEVDTQYF
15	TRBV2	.	CASSGHGTDVRGQYF
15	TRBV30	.	CARTEWGDSKETQYF
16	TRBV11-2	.	CASTDRRSIFYNEQFF
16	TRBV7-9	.	CASSLAGGPDTDTQYF
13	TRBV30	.	CACLGGKAYEQYF
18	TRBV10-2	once	CASSESSSGWGNTGELFF
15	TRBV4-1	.	CASSPAQGAPYEQYF
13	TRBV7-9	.	CASSLVALRELFF
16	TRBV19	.	CASSTLLAALYNEQFF
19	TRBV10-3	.	CAISDPLPPGTSNTGELFF
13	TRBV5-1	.	CASSSDHIDTIYF
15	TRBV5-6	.	CASSFGPRTGYEQYF
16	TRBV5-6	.	CASSGSLGVGTDTQYF
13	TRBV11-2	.	CASSQRAGDEQYF
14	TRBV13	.	CASSWGQGDSPLHF
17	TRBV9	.	CASSVEGTGSIYNEQFF
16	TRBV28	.	CASSLTTTGGFYGYTF
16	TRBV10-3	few	CAISESGLAAQETQYF
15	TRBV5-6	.	CASSSWTGINEKLFF
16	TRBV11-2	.	CASSLDRSSGRETQYF
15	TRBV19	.	CASNPHRGSNQPQHF
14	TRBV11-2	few	CASSLAGWDTEAFF
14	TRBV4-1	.	CASSQVRDSYEQYF
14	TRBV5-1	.	CASSLAVASYGYTF
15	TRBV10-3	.	CAISDSQRENNEQFF
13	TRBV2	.	CASTGDSDYEQYF
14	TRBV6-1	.	CASSEMGQGDEQFF
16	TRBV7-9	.	CASSPTRGLNTGELFF
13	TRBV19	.	CASRLTNTGELFF
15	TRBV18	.	CASSPTTGVGNEQFF
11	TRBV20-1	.	CSARVVDEQFF
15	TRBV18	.	CASSPGGRRDQPQHF
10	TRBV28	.	CATSDSGAYF
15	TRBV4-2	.	CASSPWREGFYEQYF
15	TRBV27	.	CASSTYGSGANVLTF
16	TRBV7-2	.	CASSRDVTLGYNEQFF
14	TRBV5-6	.	CASSLDTSNQPQHF
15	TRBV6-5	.	CASSRTGGYDQPQHF
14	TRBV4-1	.	CASSPGGTIYGYTF
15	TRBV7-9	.	CASSDTGTGLNGYTF
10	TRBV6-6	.	CVGGNQPQHF
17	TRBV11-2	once	CASSPGLAGITYNEQFF
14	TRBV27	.	CASSLIGGQETQYF
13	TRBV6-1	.	CASSTTGSYEQYF
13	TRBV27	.	CASSFDSNYGYTF
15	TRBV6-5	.	CASSSTGAGSNEQFF
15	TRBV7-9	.	CASSGGTLGEETQYF